This TCR beta chain derives from a study of a mutant IDH1 vaccine in newly diagnosed glioma. Study summary: Investigators started vaccination 4-6 weeks after radiotherapy alone, or with temozolomide cycles. Of treated patients, approximately 62% were men and roughly 40% women, averaging about 40 years.

The time point: week 5, during vaccination. Alongside topical imiquimod, each dose of vaccine comprised 300 ug of mutant IDH1 20-mer peptide. New astrocytomas of WHO grade 3 or 4 that were IDH1-mutant and ATRX-lost were found in the donors. Study-level results: No link was apparently found between pseudoprogression and changes in top peripheral T cell clonotypes.

Here immunoSEQ multiplex PCR was the method, and the copy in TCRdb shows in-frame clones only, minus some. The sample lists 32,000 or so clones, around 90% occurring once. V shed 1 base, J shed 0 bases, and the junction held 9 bases outside the gene matches. This CDR3 contains 18 residues. Worth noting for this clone: Its antigen is still unknown.

This specimen was peripheral blood mononuclear cells (PBMCs), taken from a glioma patient whose treatment included an IDH1 peptide vaccine. This receptor was identified in a woman in her 40s with glioma. Some clones in this sample may be carry-over from other donors' samples. This rearrangement joins TRBV5-3 to TRBJ2-7; 11 bases fit TRBD2. TRBV5-3 is treated as an ORF (open reading frame) with a function not yet certain. The DNA of the CDR3 is TGTGCCAGAAGCTTGCCTGGACTAGCGGGTCCCTTCTCCTACGAGCAGTACTTC. It is translated as CARSLPGLAGPFSYEQYF.